These 15 T cell receptor beta chains originate from one sample sequenced in a study of T cells in Graves' hyperthyroidism and ophthalmopathy. The TCR beta CDR3 regions underwent amplification using RNA transcripts as the source. RT-PCR in the first round (using the HTBI primer set) targeted the TCR CDR3. TCRdb fed the multiplex PCR reads into MiXCR, producing one record per CDR3 protein. The profile shows 480,000 or so distinct CDR3 sequences, 40% to 55% of them singletons. The sequencing input was peripheral blood or thyroid tissue (not recorded which). These TCRs come from an adult woman with Graves' disease, either hyperthyroidism or ophthalmopathy (not recorded which).

The J gene is TRBJ2-2, the V gene TRBV10-3; 8 positions match TRBD2. Germline CDR1 and CDR2: ENHRY and SYGVKD. The CDR3 consists of 14 residues. The junction had 9 bases not matched to a gene; V was cut back by 11 bases and J by 4 bases. The CDR3 region is CASRSGGGTGELFF. The DNA of the CDR3 is TGTGCCTCTCGATCGGGGGGGGGCACCGGGGAGCTGTTTTTT.

This clonotype was detected many times. The V gene is TRBV10-3, the J gene TRBJ1-1, with D tentatively TRBD1 (5 bases). Germline CDR1 ENHRY, CDR2 SYGVKD. The CDR3 loop spans 16 amino acids. V shed 3 bases and J shed 1 base, with 15 bases lying between them. The CDR3 is CAISDREARTNTEAFF. CDR3 sequence (DNA): TGTGCCATCAGTGACAGGGAAGCTCGAACGAACACTGAAGCTTTCTTT.

The sample holds many counts of this clonotype. The J gene is TRBJ2-6, the V gene TRBV10-2; TRBD2 might be the D (5 bases). Trimming took 9 bases from V and 2 from J, leaving 11 bases between them. The CDR3 is made up of 14 amino acids. From germline, CDR1 is WSHSY and CDR2 SAAADI. The CDR3 loop reads CASLGAPGANVLTF. CDR3 nucleotides: TGCGCCAGTTTGGGAGCTCCTGGGGCCAACGTCCTGACTTTC.

This clonotype was counted between two and nine times. The DNA of the CDR3 is TGTGCCAGCAGCTTAGGGGAGGTGGGCGGGAGGACTGCTGTCTATACGCAGTATTTT. Protein sequence: CASSLGEVGGRTAVYTQYF. V gene TRBV7-2 combines with J gene TRBJ2-3, with TRBD2 matching 8 bases. This CDR3 contains 19 residues. Germline CDR1 is SGHTA and CDR2 is FQGNSA. Trimming removed 1 base from V and 7 bases from J; junction bases left unmatched: 19.

This clonotype has ten or more counts. V usage is TRBV12-3 or TRBV12-4 and J usage is TRBJ1-1; 8 bases line up with TRBD1. The CDR3 covers 17 residues. The trim removed 2 bases at V and 4 bases at J, leaving 12 bases unmatched. The CDR3, as DNA: TGTGCCAGCAGTTTAAGGCTGACAGGGGAGATGAGCACTGAAGCTTTCTTT. Its translation is CASSLRLTGEMSTEAFF.

This clonotype was found many times. The genes are TRBV20-1 and TRBJ1-2; a possible D gene is TRBD1 (6 bases). The CDR3 runs to 11 residues. CDR1 is DFQATT and CDR2 is SNEGSKA in the germline V gene (reference sequence). V lost 5 bases and J 7 bases, leaving 11 bases between the germline ends. The DNA of the CDR3 is TGCAGTGCTTTAGCAGGGGCTGGCTACACCTTC. This sequence encodes CSALAGAGYTF.

The sample holds a few counts of this clonotype. J is TRBJ1-1 and V is TRBV7-3; TRBD1 is a possible D gene (5 bases). CDR3 length equals 14 residues. The germline gives CDR1 SGHTA, CDR2 FQGTGA. Between the trimmed V and J ends, which lost 3 bases and 0 bases, there was a span of 8 bases. The CDR3 loop reads CASSFGAMNTEAFF. The DNA of the CDR3 is TGTGCCAGCAGCTTCGGGGCGATGAACACTGAAGCTTTCTTT.

This clonotype was seen only a few times. This rearrangement joins TRBV25-1 to TRBJ1-1, with D hard to call. CDR1 is MGHDK, CDR2 SYGVNS, per germline. The CDR3 runs to 15 residues. The V and J ends lost 2 bases and 0 bases respectively, with 10 bases between them. CDR3 sequence (DNA): TGTGCCAGCAGTGAAGGTGCGTGGGTGAACACTGAAGCTTTCTTT. Translated, it gives CASSEGAWVNTEAFF.

The V gene is TRBV12-1, the J gene TRBJ2-7; the D segment call TRBD1 is taken from the table without a DNA check. TRBV12-1 is deemed a pseudogene. The CDR3 loop spans 16 amino acids. Here the CDR3 DNA reads TGTGCCAGCAGCTTTCCGAGACAGGAACCGACTTACGAGCAGTACTTC. Translated, it gives CASSFPRQEPTYEQYF.

This clonotype was seen a handful of times. The rearrangement links TRBV7-9 to TRBJ2-5; a weak D match, TRBD2 (5 bases). The V gene lost 8 bases and the J gene lost 2 bases, with 12 bases spanning the gap. CDR1 is SEHNR and CDR2 is FQNEAQ in the germline V gene (reference sequence). The length of the CDR3 is 13 residues. CDR3 bases: TGTGCCAGCGGTAGCGCTTTTCAAGAGACCCAGTACTTC. Its protein is CASGSAFQETQYF.

At least ten counts were recorded for this clonotype. The rearrangement joins TRBV19 to TRBJ2-7, with D perhaps matching TRBD1 or TRBD2 (5 bases each). In germline, CDR1 is LNHDA, CDR2 SQIVND (reference sequence). The CDR3 loop spans 14 amino acids. Between the trimmed V and J ends, which lost 5 bases and 2 bases, there was a span of 13 bases. As DNA, the CDR3 is TGTGCCAGTAGTCAACAGGCGGGTACCTACGAGCAGTACTTC. Protein product: CASSQQAGTYEQYF.

This clonotype was picked up one time. V gene TRBV2 combines with J gene TRBJ2-5; no definite D call. Germline loops: CDR1 SNHLY, CDR2 FYNNEI. V gave up 5 bases and J gave up 6 bases, with 13 bases separating them. The CDR3 loop spans 13 amino acids. The CDR3 is CASSLSQRKTQYF. The CDR3 DNA reads TGTGCCAGCAGTTTGAGTCAACGGAAGACCCAGTACTTC.

This clonotype was detected ten times or more. The chain uses TRBV29-1 and TRBJ2-2; no clear D gene. The germline V gene encodes CDR1 SQVTM and CDR2 ANQGSEA. V dropped 4 bases and J dropped 3 bases, with 6 bases sitting between them. This CDR3 comprises 12 residues. The chain's CDR3 is CSVGRDTGELFF. CDR3 coding DNA: TGCAGCGTTGGTCGCGACACCGGGGAGCTGTTTTTT.

The chain links TRBV6-5 to TRBJ2-7, with D possibly matching TRBD2 (5 bases). The V end lost 5 bases, the J end lost 5 bases, and 16 bases lay between the germline ends. Germline V gives CDR1 MNHEY, CDR2 SVGAGI. CDR3 length equals 14 residues. CDR3 amino acids: CASSPRTLRNEQYF. The CDR3 coding sequence is TGTGCCAGCAGTCCAAGGACTCTGAGGAACGAGCAGTACTTC.

The rearrangement links TRBV30 to TRBJ1-1; D gene uncertain. Trimming pared 4 bases from V and 4 bases from J, leaving 10 bases between. The CDR3 sequence is 12 residues long. CDR1 is GTSNPN and CDR2 is SVGIG in the germline V gene (reference sequence). CDR3 residues: CAWMKESTEAFF. The CDR3 region has the DNA TGTGCCTGGATGAAGGAGAGCACTGAAGCTTTCTTT.